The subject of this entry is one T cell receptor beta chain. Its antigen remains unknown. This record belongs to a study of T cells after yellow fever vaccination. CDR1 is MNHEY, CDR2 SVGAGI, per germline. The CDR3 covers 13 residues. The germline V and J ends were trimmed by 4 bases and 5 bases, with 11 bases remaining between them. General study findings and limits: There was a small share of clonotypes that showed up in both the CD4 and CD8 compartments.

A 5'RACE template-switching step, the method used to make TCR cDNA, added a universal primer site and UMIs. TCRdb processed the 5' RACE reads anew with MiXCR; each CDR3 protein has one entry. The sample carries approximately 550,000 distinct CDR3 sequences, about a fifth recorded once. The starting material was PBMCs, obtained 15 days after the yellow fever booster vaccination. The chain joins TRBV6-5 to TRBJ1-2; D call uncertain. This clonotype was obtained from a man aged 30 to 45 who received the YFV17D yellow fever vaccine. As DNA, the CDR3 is TGTGCCAGCAGTTTTAACAGACGATATGGCTACACCTTC. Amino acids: CASSFNRRYGYTF.